The entry below describes one T cell receptor beta chain. This entry belongs to a study of T cell responses to AZD1222 COVID-19 vaccine. Libraries were prepared by immunoSEQ multiplex PCR; TCRdb keeps only in-frame clonotypes and omits some of them. Among about 100,000 clones listed, 80% to 90% were seen once. The germline CDR1 and CDR2 sequences are ENHRY and SYGVKD. The CDR3 consists of 12 residues. Trimming pared 10 bases from V and 4 bases from J, leaving 13 bases between. The source was peripheral blood, collected on day 0 of MenACWY control vaccination. The chain joins TRBV10-3 to TRBJ1-2, with TRBD1 as a possible D gene (6 bases). This clonotype was sampled from an adult in good health. For the CDR3, the DNA is TGTGCCACCGGGGGGCGGGGCTATGGCTACACCTTC. As protein: CATGGRGYGYTF.